The entry that follows covers one T cell receptor beta chain sequence. Its cognate antigen is unknown. Trimming stripped 5 bases from V and 5 bases from J, with 21 bases between. Germline loops: CDR1 SGHTA, CDR2 FQGTGA. The CDR3 totals 16 residues. The data derive from a study of vaccination and CD4 T cells after COVID-19. Study as a whole: The cells in question were stimulated using overlapping spike peptides derived from SARS-CoV-2, HCoV-NL63, HCoV-OC43 and HCoV-229E.

The Oncomine TCR Beta short-read assay sequenced DNA from cultured CD4+ T cells. TCRdb analysed the PCR reads with MiXCR anew, one entry per CDR3 protein. The repertoire holds roughly 12,000 distinct CDR3 sequences, with roughly four fifths as singletons. Regarding treatment: approximately nine-day PBMC culture with coronavirus spike peptide pools or control peptides (ViraFEST assay). Peptide pools at roughly 10 ug/ml and IL-2 at around 10 IU/ml were added to cultures of a few million PBMCs per well. Cells were cultured for approximately ten days, and then CD4+ T cells were isolated by negative selection. The study's findings and limits: A nonsignificant median increase from about 22 to 38 SARS-CoV-2-reactive clonotypes was observed.

This TCR derives from a human donor who had recovered from COVID-19. V usage is TRBV7-3 and J usage is TRBJ1-1; a weak D match, TRBD1 (5 bases). The sequenced sample consisted of CD4+ T cells from blood, cultured in vitro. CDR3 loop: CASSPRAGLLDTEAFF. CDR3 nucleotide sequence: TGTGCCAGCAGCCCCCGAGCGGGACTCCTCGATACTGAAGCTTTCTTT.